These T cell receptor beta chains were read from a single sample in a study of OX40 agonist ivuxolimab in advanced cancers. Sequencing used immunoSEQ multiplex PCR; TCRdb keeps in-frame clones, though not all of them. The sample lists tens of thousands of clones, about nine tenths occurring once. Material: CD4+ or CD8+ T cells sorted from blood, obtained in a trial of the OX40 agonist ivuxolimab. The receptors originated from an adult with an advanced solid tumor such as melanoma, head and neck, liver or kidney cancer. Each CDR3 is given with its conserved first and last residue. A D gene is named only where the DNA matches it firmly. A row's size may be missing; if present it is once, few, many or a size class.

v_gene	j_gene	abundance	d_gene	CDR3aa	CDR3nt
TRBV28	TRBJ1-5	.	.	CASRVGLQPQHF	TGTGCCAGCAGGGTCGGGCTTCAGCCCCAGCATTTT
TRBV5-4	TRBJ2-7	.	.	CASSRDPGSSYEQYF	TGTGCCAGCAGCCGGGACCCCGGGAGCTCCTACGAGCAGTACTTC
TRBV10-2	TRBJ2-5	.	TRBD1	CASSGQDPQETQYF	TGCGCCAGCAGCGGACAGGACCCTCAAGAGACCCAGTACTTC
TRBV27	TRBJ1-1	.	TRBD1	CASRSQGVYTEAFF	TGTGCCAGCAGGTCACAGGGGGTCTACACTGAAGCTTTCTTT
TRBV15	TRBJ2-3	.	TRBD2	CATSRGLARDTQYF	TGTGCCACCAGCAGAGGACTAGCTCGGGATACGCAGTATTTT
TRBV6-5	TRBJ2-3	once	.	CASSYWRGGTGGQYF	TGTGCCAGCAGTTACTGGCGGGGCGGGACTGGGGGGCAGTATTTT
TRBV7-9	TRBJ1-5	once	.	CASSRGAGIGQPQHF	TGTGCCAGCAGCAGGGGCGCGGGTATCGGTCAGCCCCAGCATTTT
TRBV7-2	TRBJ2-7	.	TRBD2	CASTRLAGSYEQYF	TGTGCCAGCACCCGACTAGCGGGCTCCTACGAGCAGTACTTC
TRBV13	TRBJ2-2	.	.	CASSPQVWSGELFF	TGTGCCAGCAGCCCCCAGGTCTGGTCCGGGGAGCTGTTTTTT
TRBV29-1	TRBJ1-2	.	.	CSATDSGGYTF	TGCAGCGCTACTGACAGCGGGGGCTACACCTTC
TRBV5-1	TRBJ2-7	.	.	CASSLSGYSYEQYF	TGCGCCAGCAGCTTGAGCGGTTACTCCTACGAGCAGTACTTC
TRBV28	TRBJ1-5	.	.	CASSPRWGGQPQHF	TGTGCCAGCAGTCCCCGGTGGGGGGGACAGCCCCAGCATTTT
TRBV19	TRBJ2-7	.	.	CASSPGPGPPGEQYF	TGTGCCAGTAGCCCGGGTCCGGGACCCCCGGGCGAGCAGTACTTC
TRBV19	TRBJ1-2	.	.	CASSLRGNYGYTF	TGTGCCAGTAGCCTACGGGGGAACTATGGCTACACCTTC
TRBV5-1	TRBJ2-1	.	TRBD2	CAGTTSGRAEVNEQFF	TGCGCCGGGACGACTAGCGGGAGGGCCGAGGTCAATGAGCAGTTCTTC
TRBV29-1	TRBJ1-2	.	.	CSVEGPNYGYTF	TGCAGCGTTGAGGGACCTAACTATGGCTACACCTTC
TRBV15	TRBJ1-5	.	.	CATSTLPSKGGHYSNQPQHF	TGTGCCACCAGCACTCTACCCTCGAAGGGAGGGCATTATAGCAATCAGCCCCAGCATTTT
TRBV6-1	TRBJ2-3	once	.	CASSAQGDTQYF	TGTGCCAGCAGTGCCCAGGGAGATACGCAGTATTTT
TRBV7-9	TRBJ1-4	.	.	CASSLDATNEKLFF	TGTGCCAGCAGCTTAGATGCAACTAATGAAAAACTGTTTTTT
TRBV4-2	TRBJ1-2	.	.	CASSQPRDTGLKGYTF	TGTGCCAGCAGCCAACCCCGGGACACGGGGTTGAAGGGCTACACCTTC
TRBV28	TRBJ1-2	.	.	CASAYTGYTF	TGTGCCAGCGCGTATACTGGCTACACCTTC
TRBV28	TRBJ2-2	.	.	CASRGGRTGELFF	TGTGCCAGCAGAGGGGGGCGGACCGGGGAGCTGTTTTTT
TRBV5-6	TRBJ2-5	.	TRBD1	CASSPMTGAETQYF	TGTGCCAGCAGCCCAATGACAGGGGCAGAGACCCAGTACTTC
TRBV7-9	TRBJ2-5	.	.	CASTVTEKTQYF	TGTGCCAGCACCGTAACTGAGAAAACCCAGTACTTC
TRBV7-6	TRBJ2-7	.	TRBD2	CASSLTMHGTRARYEQYF	TGTGCCAGCAGCTTAACCATGCACGGGACTAGGGCGAGGTACGAGCAGTACTTC
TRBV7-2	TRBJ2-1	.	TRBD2	CASSSRLAGLVNEQFF	TGTGCCAGCAGCTCTAGACTAGCGGGTTTAGTCAATGAGCAGTTCTTC
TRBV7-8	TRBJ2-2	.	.	CASSSREDGTGELFF	TGTGCCAGCAGCTCCAGGGAGGATGGGACCGGGGAGCTGTTTTTT
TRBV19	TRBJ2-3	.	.	CASSRRVASTDTQYF	TGTGCCAGTAGCCGACGGGTAGCTAGCACAGATACGCAGTATTTT
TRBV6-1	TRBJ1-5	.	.	CASSEAIYSNQPQHF	TGTGCCAGCAGTGAAGCAATCTATAGCAATCAGCCCCAGCATTTT
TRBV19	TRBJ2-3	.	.	CASSMAEGITDTQYF	TGTGCCAGTAGTATGGCTGAGGGGATCACAGATACGCAGTATTTT
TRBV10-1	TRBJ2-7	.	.	CASSERGSPQLYEQYF	TGCGCCAGCAGTGAGAGGGGTTCCCCGCAACTCTACGAGCAGTACTTC
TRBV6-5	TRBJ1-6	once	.	CASTRGQLNSPLHF	TGTGCCAGCACCCGCGGACAGTTGAATTCACCCCTCCACTTT
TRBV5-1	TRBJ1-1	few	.	CASSLWGRNTEAFF	TGCGCCAGCAGCTTGTGGGGGCGGAACACTGAAGCTTTCTTT
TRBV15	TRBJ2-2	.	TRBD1	CATSRAGGSTGELFF	TGTGCCACCAGCAGAGCAGGGGGCAGCACCGGGGAGCTGTTTTTT
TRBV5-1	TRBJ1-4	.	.	CASRPDVANEKLFF	TGCGCCAGCAGACCGGACGTGGCTAATGAAAAACTGTTTTTT
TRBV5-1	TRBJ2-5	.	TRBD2	CASSLAPGTTQETQYF	TGCGCCAGCAGCTTGGCGCCCGGGACTACGCAAGAGACCCAGTACTTC
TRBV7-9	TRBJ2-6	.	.	CASSLWFAGANVLTF	TGTGCCAGCAGCTTATGGTTTGCCGGGGCCAACGTCCTGACTTTC
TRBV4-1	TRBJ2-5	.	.	CASSLFRGQETQYF	TGCGCCAGCAGCCTTTTTCGGGGGCAAGAGACCCAGTACTTC
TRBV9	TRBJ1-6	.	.	CASSVAESGHLNSPLHF	TGTGCCAGCAGCGTAGCCGAATCTGGACATCTTAATTCACCCCTCCACTTT
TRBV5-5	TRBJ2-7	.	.	CASSLAVNYEQYF	TGTGCCAGCAGCTTGGCGGTGAACTACGAGCAGTACTTC
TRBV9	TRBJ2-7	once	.	CASSVAAGGELGQYF	TGTGCCAGCAGCGTAGCGGCAGGGGGGGAACTAGGGCAGTACTTC
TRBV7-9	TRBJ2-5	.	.	CASSEPRGEETQYF	TGTGCCAGCAGCGAACCGAGGGGTGAAGAGACCCAGTACTTC
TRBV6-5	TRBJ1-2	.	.	CASRFTAAGSGGYTF	TGTGCCAGCAGATTTACTGCCGCAGGATCAGGCGGCTACACCTTC
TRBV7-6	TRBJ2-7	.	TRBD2	CASSGGLAGNYEQYF	TGTGCCAGCAGCGGGGGACTAGCGGGTAACTACGAGCAGTACTTC
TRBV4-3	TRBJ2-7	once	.	CASSQDRGPTREQYF	TGCGCCAGCAGCCAAGACAGGGGCCCGACTCGGGAGCAGTACTTC
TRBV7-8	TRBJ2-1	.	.	CASRIREPPISYNEQFF	TGTGCCAGCAGGATCCGAGAGCCGCCAATTTCCTACAATGAGCAGTTCTTC
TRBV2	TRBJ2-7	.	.	CASRGRSSYEQYF	TGTGCCAGCAGGGGGAGGAGCTCCTACGAGCAGTACTTC
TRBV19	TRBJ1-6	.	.	CASRRGTNSPLHF	TGTGCCAGTAGGCGGGGCACGAATTCACCCCTCCACTTT
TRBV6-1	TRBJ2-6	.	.	CASRPGDSRANVLTF	TGTGCCAGCAGGCCAGGGGACTCCCGGGCCAACGTCCTGACTTTC
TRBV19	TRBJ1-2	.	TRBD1	CASSPSGTGRWRGYTF	TGTGCCAGTAGTCCGTCCGGGACAGGCCGCTGGCGGGGCTACACCTTC
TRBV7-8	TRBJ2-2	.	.	CASSFGRLAGELFF	TGTGCCAGCAGCTTTGGCCGTCTAGCCGGGGAGCTGTTTTTT
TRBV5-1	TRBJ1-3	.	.	CASSFTGNLAGNTIYF	TGCGCCAGCAGCTTTACAGGGAATCTAGCTGGAAACACCATATATTTT
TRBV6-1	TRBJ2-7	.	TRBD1	CASSEAWFRDRTYEQYF	TGTGCCAGCAGTGAAGCGTGGTTCCGGGACAGGACCTACGAGCAGTACTTC
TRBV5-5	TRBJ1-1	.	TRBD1	CASSSTGGRGEAFF	TGTGCCAGCAGCTCGACAGGGGGCCGGGGTGAAGCTTTCTTT